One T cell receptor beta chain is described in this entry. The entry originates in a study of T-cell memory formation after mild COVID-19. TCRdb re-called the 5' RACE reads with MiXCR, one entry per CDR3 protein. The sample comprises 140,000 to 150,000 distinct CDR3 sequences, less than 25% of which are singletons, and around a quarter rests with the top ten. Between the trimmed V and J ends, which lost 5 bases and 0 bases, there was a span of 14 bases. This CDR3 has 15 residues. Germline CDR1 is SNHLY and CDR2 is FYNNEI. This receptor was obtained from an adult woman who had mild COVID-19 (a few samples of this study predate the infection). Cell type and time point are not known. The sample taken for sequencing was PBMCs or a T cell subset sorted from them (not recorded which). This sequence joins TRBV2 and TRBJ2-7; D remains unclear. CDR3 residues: CASSPVEETSYEQYF. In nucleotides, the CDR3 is TGTGCCAGCAGTCCGGTAGAGGAGACCTCCTACGAGCAGTACTTC.